The 9 T cell receptor beta chains presented below share a single source sample, sequenced in a study of regulatory T cells in long-lasting Graves disease (dated by TCRdb to 2020 to 2022). The time point label for this specimen denotes: newly diagnosed GD, antithyroid drugs for less than 3 months. For both TCR sequencing and RNA sequencing, RNA was extracted from PBMCs in TRIzol. Library preparation used multiplex PCR. Sequencing instrument: Illumina HiSeq 4000. To build TCR beta libraries, CDR3 regions were amplified by Arm-PCR using iRepertoire HTBI primers. TCRdb trimmed public reads at Q25 via fastp, called clones via MiXCR and kept in-frame beta chains. Every CDR3 protein is listed once, alongside the most common genes and DNA of its rows. In this sample the table shows about 620,000 distinct CDR3 sequences, 16% of which occur a single time. Around a sixth of the sample goes to the ten largest clones.

These data were also filed under a second study, of T cells in Graves' hyperthyroidism and ophthalmopathy.

Material: peripheral blood mononuclear cells (PBMCs), obtained at new diagnosis, from a patient treated with antithyroid drugs. Receptor source: a woman aged 25-40 years with Graves disease. Donor details come from another sample of the same person, matched by shared clones.

This clonotype was recorded many times. V is TRBV30 and J is TRBJ2-2; D call uncertain. V was cut by 2 bases and J by 6 bases, with 13 bases left in between. The CDR3 covers 14 residues. The germline V gene has CDR1 GTSNPN and CDR2 SVGIG (reference sequence). CDR3 sequence reads: CAWSRPQTPGELFF. In DNA form, the CDR3 reads TGTGCCTGGAGTCGGCCGCAAACCCCCGGGGAGCTGTTTTTT.

About this clonotype itself: Since a much larger clone is just one base distant, this may be a read error. This chain connects TRBV3-1 to TRBJ1-1, with 8 bases fitting TRBD1. Germline CDR1 reads LGHDT; CDR2 reads YNNKEL (reference sequence). CDR3 length: 14 residues. The CDR3 bases are TGTGCCAGCAGGCGACAGGGGATGAACACTGAAGCTTGCTTT. The encoded protein is CASRRQGMNTEACF.

This clonotype has a handful of counts. The chain combines TRBV6-1 with TRBJ2-5; TRBD1 agrees at 12 bases. V gave up 9 bases and J gave up 6 bases; unmatched junction bases: 8. CDR1 and CDR2 (germline): MNHNS, SASEGT. CDR3 length equals 14 residues. As DNA, the CDR3 is TGTGCCAGTGGAGGGACAGGGGGCGAGAAGACCCAGTACTTC. Encoded protein: CASGGTGGEKTQYF.

This clonotype has ten or more counts. The chain links TRBV28 to TRBJ1-4; tentatively, D is TRBD1 (6 bases). Germline CDR1 reads MDHEN; CDR2 reads SYDVKM. V lost 7 bases and J lost 3, with 15 bases in between. This CDR3 contains 15 residues. In DNA, the CDR3 is TGTGCCAGCAATTTCGCAGGGGCAGCTAATGAAAAACTGTTTTTT. Protein: CASNFAGAANEKLFF.

This clonotype was detected a few times. The chain uses TRBV27 and TRBJ2-5, with D perhaps matching TRBD2 (7 bases). The CDR3 contains 16 residues. Trimming took off 6 bases at V and 5 bases at J, with 22 bases between the two ends. From germline, CDR1 is MNHEY and CDR2 SMNVEV (reference sequence). The CDR3 reads CASSPLQQGGGETQYF. The CDR3 DNA sequence: TGTGCCAGCAGCCCCCTTCAGCAGGGAGGGGGGGAGACCCAGTACTTC.

This clonotype has ten or more counts. The chain uses TRBV27 and TRBJ1-1; 7 nucleotides line up with TRBD1. Germline CDR1 and CDR2: MNHEY and SMNVEV (reference sequence). The ends lost 7 bases at V and 0 bases at J; junction bases unmatched: 2. This CDR3 is 13 amino acids long. The CDR3 sequence: CASKDRLNTEAFF. The CDR3 bases are TGTGCCAGCAAGGACAGGCTGAACACTGAAGCTTTCTTT.

Only a few counts were recorded for this clonotype. Relative to the germline gene, one junction end is altered; a read error may explain this. The rearrangement links TRBV15 to TRBJ2-7, with D possibly being TRBD2 (5 bases). The CDR3 length is 14 residues. CDR1 is LNHNV, CDR2 YYDKDF, per germline (reference sequence). CDR3 in amino acids: CATKRSRGSRRKSF. The CDR3 nucleotides read TGTGCCACCAAGCGGTCCCGGGGTTCCAGACGGAAAAGCTTC.

The CDR3 here is CASSVDPTDRDYNTEAFF. CDR3 nucleotides: TGTGCCAGCAGCGTAGATCCAACGGACAGGGACTATAACACTGAAGCTTTCTTT. The chain couples TRBV9 to TRBJ1-1; the match to TRBD1 covers 8 bases. The CDR3 is 18 amino acids. The germline gives CDR1 SGDLS, CDR2 YYNGEE. J was trimmed by 2 bases and V by 0 bases; bases with no gene match: 12.

This clonotype was observed many times. J is TRBJ2-7 and V is TRBV12-3 or TRBV12-4; 7 bases align to TRBD2. V shed 5 bases, J shed 5 bases, and the junction held 6 bases outside the gene matches. The CDR3 is made up of 13 amino acids. The CDR3 loop reads CASSPSGANEQYF. DNA of the CDR3: TGTGCCAGCAGTCCAAGCGGGGCGAACGAGCAGTACTTC.